This T cell receptor beta chain appears in the sequencing data of a study of blood T cell repertoires in COVID-19. CDR1 is SGHRS and CDR2 is YFSETQ in the germline V gene. The J segment lost 7 bases and the V segment lost 2 bases, leaving 15 bases of the junction unmatched. The CDR3 loop spans 18 amino acids. Sequenced by immunoSEQ multiplex PCR; TCRdb stores in-frame clones only, minus some. Among approximately 280,000 clones listed, around 89% were seen once. Sequencing was done on a sample of peripheral blood. V is TRBV5-1 and J is TRBJ1-3; 10 bases are a match to TRBD1. The clonotype originates from a man aged 35 to 55 with acute or convalescent COVID-19. The CDR3 bases are TGCGCCAGCAGCTTTCTAGGTAAGGGACAGGGGACAGGGAACACCATATATTTT. It is translated as CASSFLGKGQGTGNTIYF.